This section outlines one T cell receptor (beta chain) sequence together with its context. This specimen comes from a study of blood T cell repertoires in COVID-19. On the study more broadly: T cells, B-cell-depleted T cells, or PBMCs supplied cDNA or gDNA.

Clones were read by immunoSEQ multiplex PCR, and TCRdb kept only the in-frame ones, dropping some. The sample gives 300,000 to 400,000 clones, approximately 90% of which show up once; 4% is in the top ten. CDR3 length equals 16 residues. V dropped 5 bases and J dropped 2; count of bases not matched to a gene: 7. The germline gives CDR1 SEHNR, CDR2 FQNEAQ (reference sequence). This receptor was obtained from a woman aged 50 to 65 with active or convalescent COVID-19. This sequence joins TRBV7-9 and TRBJ2-2; 8 bases map to TRBD1. The specimen was peripheral blood. This chain's CDR3 is CASSPLTGENTGELFF. Written as DNA, the CDR3 is TGTGCCAGCAGCCCCTTGACAGGGGAAAACACCGGGGAGCTGTTTTTT.